The next 9 T cell receptor beta chains were all read from a single sample in a study of blood T cell repertoires in COVID-19. Some clones are missing from TCRdb's copy, which holds only in-frame ones; the method was immunoSEQ multiplex PCR. The sample lists 150,000 to 200,000 clones, approximately 82% seen once, with 10% to 15% in the top ten. The sequenced sample was peripheral blood. All receptors derive from a man in his 70s who had recovered from COVID-19.

The chain couples TRBV3-1 (or the pseudogene TRBV3-2) to TRBJ2-5; 7 nucleotides line up with TRBD1. Germline-derived CDR1 and CDR2 are LGHDT and YNNKEL (reference sequence). Trimming at V came to 4 bases and at J to 5 bases, leaving 7 bases not matched to a gene. This CDR3 has 14 amino acids. CDR3 sequence (DNA): TGTGCCAGCAGCCTTCCTCTCAGGGGGGAGACCCAGTACTTC. It translates to CASSLPLRGETQYF.

The chain links TRBV5-6 to TRBJ2-5; D might be TRBD1 (5 bases). The germline V gene encodes CDR1 SGHDT and CDR2 YYEEEE. The CDR3 runs to 15 residues. Trimming pared 4 bases from V and 5 bases from J, leaving 18 bases between. The CDR3 DNA reads as TGTGCCAGCAGCCGACCTACAAGGGGCGCCGAGACCCAGTACTTC. Protein sequence: CASSRPTRGAETQYF.

The chain couples TRBV28 to TRBJ2-3; perhaps TRBD2 as D (6 bases). V lost 6 bases and J lost 4, with 8 bases in between. Germline CDR1 is MDHEN and CDR2 is SYDVKM. The CDR3 runs 12 residues. Here the CDR3 reads CASSRGSDTQYF. CDR3 nucleotides: TGTGCCAGCAGCCGGGGGTCAGATACGCAGTATTTT.

This chain joins TRBV7-8 and TRBJ2-1; D is ambiguous. The ends were cut back, 5 bases at V and 2 bases at J, with 13 bases in the middle. Germline V gives CDR1 SGHVS, CDR2 FQNEAQ. The CDR3 is 15 residues long. The CDR3 coding sequence is TGTGCCAGCAGCACGAATCGGAGTCCCTACAATGAGCAGTTCTTC. Translated, it gives CASSTNRSPYNEQFF.

The J gene is TRBJ1-1, the V gene TRBV7-9; D is possibly TRBD1 (5 bases). CDR3 size: 14 residues. Germline values: CDR1 SEHNR, CDR2 FQNEAQ (reference sequence). Trimming left V 1 base short and J 1 base short, with 7 bases between. CDR3 coding DNA: TGTGCCAGCAGCTTAGTCCAGGGGAACACTGAAGCTTTCTTT. It yields the protein CASSLVQGNTEAFF. Supplemented by reference TRBV7-9 and TRBJ1-1, the full variable domain reads DTGVSQNPRHKITKRGQNVTFRCDPISEHNRLYWYRQTLGQGPEFLTYFQNEAQLEKSRLLSDRFSAERPKGSFSTLEIQRTEQGDSAMYLCASSLVQGNTEAFFGQGTRLTVV.

The CDR3 DNA follows: TGTGCCAGCAGCTTAGCTTGGGCCAGGGATACTGAAGCTTTCTTT. Translated: CASSLAWARDTEAFF. This chain uses TRBV7-9 with TRBJ1-1; a possible D gene is TRBD1 (5 bases). With 0 bases removed from V and 5 bases from J, the gap between germline ends came to 13 bases. Germline values: CDR1 SEHNR, CDR2 FQNEAQ (reference sequence). This CDR3 is built from 15 residues.

The rearrangement links TRBV10-3 to TRBJ1-2; D is unresolved. Germline V CDR1 and CDR2: ENHRY, SYGVKD. Trimming removed 0 bases from V and 9 bases from J, with 8 bases in between. The length of the CDR3 is 12 residues. The DNA for the CDR3 is TGTGCCATCAGTGAGTCTACGGGGAGCTACACCTTC. Encoded protein: CAISESTGSYTF.

The chain is built from TRBV7-9 and TRBJ2-7; possible D gene TRBD1, 6 bases. The CDR3 has 16 residues. V shed 4 bases and J shed 5 bases, with 21 bases lying between them. From germline, CDR1 is SEHNR and CDR2 FQNEAQ (reference sequence). CDR3 nucleotides: TGTGCCAGCAGCTCACCCCAAACCGGACAGACCCACGAGCAGTACTTC. Residues: CASSSPQTGQTHEQYF.

The chain employs TRBV28 and TRBJ1-1; 12 bases are shared with TRBD1. This CDR3 has 16 residues. Germline values: CDR1 MDHEN, CDR2 SYDVKM. The junction had 11 bases not matched to a gene; V was cut back by 5 bases and J by 7 bases. The CDR3 DNA reads TGTGCCAGCAGTACCCCCGGGACAGGGGGCAAAGATGAAGCTTTCTTT. Protein sequence: CASSTPGTGGKDEAFF. Full variable domain (rest looked up from reference TRBV28 and TRBJ1-1): DVKVTQSSRYLVKRTGEKVFLECVQDMDHENMFWYRQDPGLGLRLIYFSYDVKMKEKGDIPEGYSVSREKKERFSLILESASTNQTSMYLCASSTPGTGGKDEAFFGQGTRLTVV.